This record covers a single TCR beta chain. Its target is unknown. Healthy bone marrow donors supplied every sample. The record originates from a study of cytomegalovirus exposure and HLA in healthy donors. General study findings and limits: Most TCR sequences were rare, but some public TCRs occurred in many donors.

The length of the CDR3 is 11 residues. Between the trimmed V and J ends, which lost 10 bases and 15 bases, there was a span of 19 bases. Germline V lookup: CDR1 MDHEN, CDR2 SYDVKM. PCR employed 60 Vbeta and 13 Jbeta primers. Data came from immunoSEQ multiplex PCR; TCRdb stores just in-frame clones and leaves some out. The table lists some 89,000 clones, 70% to 85% of them singletons. Specimen: PBMCs. The chain has TRBV28 and TRBJ2-1, with no clear D. The clonotype originates from a man between 60 and 75 years old in good health and CMV-seronegative. CDR3 coding DNA: TGTGCCACCCCAATCTGGAGCGCGACGTTCTTC. As protein: CATPIWSATFF.